This TCR beta chain was obtained from a study of post-analysis software for immune sequencing data (dated by TCRdb to the mid-2010s). Background for the entire study: Disease courses on record covered relapsing-remitting, secondary progressive and progressive-relapsing multiple sclerosis, though some patients had no subtype annotation. The patient repertoires were set against about 12 previously published healthy control repertoires from donors whose ages ranged from roughly 6 to 27 years. A subset of samples was prepared in parallel using single-end sample barcoding, then pooled and co-amplified after Illumina adapter ligation.

Libraries were built with PCR. The listed sequencing device is Illumina HiSeq 2500. To reduce PCR and sequencing biases, unique molecular identifiers were built into the TCR beta cDNA libraries. About 500,000 cDNA molecules were obtained for every 1 to 10 million input T cells, so each molecule roughly corresponded to one T cell. The same protocol used for the earlier healthy control dataset was applied to prepare and sequence the patient libraries. Samples belonging to the same batch were prepared together, multiplexed and sequenced on a shared HiSeq lane. Concerning the study's data processing: MIGEC was used to process the raw barcoded reads, and molecular identifier groups with only a single read were discarded before consensus assembly and CDR3 extraction. VDJtools was used for post-analysis of the clonotype tables, and diversity was normalized by down-sampling every dataset to the size of the smallest sample. To correct batch-related cross-sample contamination, repertoire overlap clustering matched CDR3 amino acid sequences but not nucleotide sequences. The raw public data were reprocessed by TCRdb itself: fastp quality trimming at Q25, MiXCR clonotype calling, in-frame beta chains only. One record per CDR3 amino acid sequence lists the most common genes and DNA. What appears here as the V and J calls and clone size reflects TCRdb's work, not the paper's. This sample holds approximately 770,000 distinct CDR3 sequences; roughly 46% were observed only once. The top ten hold 4.9% of the sample.

General conclusions and limits of the study: Significantly lower normalized Chao1 diversity was found in multiple sclerosis patients than in controls, suggesting substantial peripheral T-cell clonal expansion. Strong co-clustering of samples prepared in the same batch was shown by direct clustering with F measure, prompting a batch-effect correction. The multiple sclerosis patient group was slightly younger than the control group.

To demonstrate the VDJtools post-analysis software, the study profiled TCR beta repertoires from the peripheral blood of about 13 young patients with multiple sclerosis. The multiple sclerosis patients were children and adolescents between roughly 6 and 17 years of age. Only a few counts were recorded for this clonotype. No cognate antigen has been identified for it. Per-base quality was not reported, and no clone a single base away is much larger than it. This sequence originates from a girl between 5 and 17 years old with multiple sclerosis. Sequencing was performed on blood.

The bases are TGTGCCAGCAGGACGGGAGTCGGGGGCACAGATACGCAGTATTTT. Translated, this is CASRTGVGGTDTQYF. The rearrangement combines TRBV6-5 with TRBJ2-3; the D gene is perhaps TRBD2, on 6 matching bases. From its cysteine to its phenylalanine, the CDR3 spans 15 amino acids. The entry retains the CDR3 DNA only, 45 bases that are in frame from base 1. The germline V gene sets CDR1 to MNHEY and CDR2 to SVGAGI. The germline ends are 14 bases apart after V is trimmed by 6 bases and J by 1 base.